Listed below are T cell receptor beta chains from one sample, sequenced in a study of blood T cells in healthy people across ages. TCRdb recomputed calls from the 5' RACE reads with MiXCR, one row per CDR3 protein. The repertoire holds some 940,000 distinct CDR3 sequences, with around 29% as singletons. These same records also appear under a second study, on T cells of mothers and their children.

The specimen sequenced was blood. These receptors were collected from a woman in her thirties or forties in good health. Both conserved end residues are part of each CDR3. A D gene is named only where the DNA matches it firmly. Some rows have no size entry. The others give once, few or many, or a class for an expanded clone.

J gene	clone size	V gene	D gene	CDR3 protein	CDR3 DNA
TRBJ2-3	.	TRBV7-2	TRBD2	CASSHGGLAGMRTQYF	TGTGCCAGCAGCCACGGGGGACTAGCGGGGATGAGGACGCAGTATTTT
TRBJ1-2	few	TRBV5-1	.	CASSFGQVGVGYTF	TGCGCCAGCAGCTTTGGCCAGGTAGGGGTCGGCTACACCTTC
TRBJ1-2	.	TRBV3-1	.	CASSLDPGKFGYGYTF	TGTGCCAGCAGCTTAGATCCGGGGAAATTTGGTTATGGCTACACCTTC
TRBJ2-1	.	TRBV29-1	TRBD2	CSVEGGEMYNEQFF	TGCAGCGTTGAGGGGGGGGAAATGTACAATGAGCAGTTCTTC
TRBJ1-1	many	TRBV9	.	CASTRHTGISEAFF	TGTGCCAGCACTCGACACACAGGGATCTCCGAAGCTTTCTTT
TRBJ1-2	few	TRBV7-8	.	CASSPRGSSGYTF	TGTGCCAGCAGCCCCAGGGGATCCAGCGGCTACACCTTC
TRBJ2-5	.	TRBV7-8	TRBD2	CASSLGLAVPFQETQYF	TGTGCCAGCAGCTTAGGACTAGCGGTACCCTTCCAAGAGACCCAGTACTTC
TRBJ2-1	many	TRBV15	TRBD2	CATSRSRDYYNEQFF	TGTGCCACCAGCAGATCCCGGGACTACTACAATGAGCAGTTCTTC
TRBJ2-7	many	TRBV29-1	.	CSVESPYEQYF	TGCAGCGTTGAGTCCCCCTACGAGCAGTACTTC
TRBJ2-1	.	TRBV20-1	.	CSASRGPVEQFF	TGCAGTGCTAGTCGGGGGCCGGTCGAGCAGTTCTTC
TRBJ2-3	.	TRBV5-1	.	CASSLEAGGLGYTQYF	TGCGCCAGCAGCTTGGAGGCAGGAGGGTTGGGATATACGCAGTATTTT